Listed here are 25 T cell receptor beta chains from one sample, sequenced in a study of blood T cell repertoires in COVID-19 (TCRdb year 2020). Libraries were constructed by the immunoSEQ multiplex PCR assay. TCRdb holds this immuneACCESS table with in-frame rearrangements only. Some clones are missing; in checked studies, unresolved V genes explain under half, and the rest has no known cause. Present in this sample are 350,000 to 450,000 clones, more than 70% of which were seen just once. The leading ten clones occupy 1% to 1.5% of the sample. Sequenced material: peripheral blood. Receptors were obtained from a man aged 35 to 55 with acute or convalescent COVID-19.

The V gene is TRBV19, the J gene TRBJ2-7; 8 nucleotides match TRBD1. The germline gives CDR1 LNHDA, CDR2 SQIVND (reference sequence). CDR3 length equals 13 residues. Losses at the gene ends were 5 bases for V and 7 bases for J; bases not matched to a gene: 7. In nucleotides, the CDR3 is TGTGCCAGTAGTCCCGGACAGGGAAGGGAGCAGTACTTC. The encoded protein is CASSPGQGREQYF.

The rearrangement joins TRBV9 to TRBJ2-3; weak D call: TRBD2 (5 bases). V was cut by 4 bases and J by 6 bases, with 12 bases left in between. Germline V CDR1 and CDR2: SGDLS, YYNGEE. The CDR3 totals 13 residues. CDR3 amino acids: CASSPSGVDTQYF. In nucleotides, the CDR3 is TGTGCCAGCAGCCCCTCCGGGGTCGATACGCAGTATTTT.

This chain uses TRBV11-2 with TRBJ2-2; maybe TRBD1 (5 bases). The CDR3 sequence is 15 residues long. The V and J ends lost 5 bases and 2 bases respectively, with 12 bases between them. The germline gives CDR1 SGHAT, CDR2 FQNNGV. The DNA for the CDR3 is TGTGCCAGCAGCACCCGTGACAGAAACACCGGGGAGCTGTTTTTT. Amino acids: CASSTRDRNTGELFF. The entire variable domain, with the rest obtained from reference TRBV11-2 and TRBJ2-2, is as follows: EAGVAQSPRYKIIEKRQSVAFWCNPISGHATLYWYQQILGQGPKLLIQFQNNGVVDDSQLPKDRFSAERLKGVDSTLKIQPAKLEDSAVYLCASSTRDRNTGELFFGEGSRLTVL.

This chain uses TRBV4-1 with TRBJ2-3; 8 bases line up with TRBD2. With 0 bases clipped from V and 0 bases from J, the junction kept 2 bases outside the gene matches. This CDR3 is 16 amino acids long. Germline loops: CDR1 MGHRA, CDR2 YSYEKL. The CDR3 sequence: CASSQERGVSTDTQYF. CDR3 DNA sequence: TGCGCCAGCAGCCAAGAGCGGGGGGTAAGCACAGATACGCAGTATTTT.

The chain joins TRBV7-3 to TRBJ2-5; D not certain. Germline V gives CDR1 SGHTA, CDR2 FQGTGA. V dropped 5 bases and J dropped 4 bases, with 14 bases sitting between them. The CDR3 consists of 14 residues. This CDR3 is CASSLPRPGETQYF. In DNA, the CDR3 is TGTGCCAGCAGCCTCCCCCGGCCGGGAGAGACCCAGTACTTC.

The chain is built from TRBV11-2 and TRBJ2-1; 10 nucleotides agree with TRBD2. Germline assignment: CDR1 SGHAT and CDR2 FQNNGV. The V and J ends lost 4 bases and 4 bases, in that order; junction bases with no gene match: 7. The CDR3 is 16 residues long. CDR3 residues: CASSSRLAGSYNEQFF. CDR3 nucleotide sequence: TGTGCCAGCAGCTCCCGACTAGCGGGTTCATACAATGAGCAGTTCTTC.

J is TRBJ1-1 and V is TRBV3-1 (or the pseudogene TRBV3-2), with D possibly matching TRBD1 (5 bases). Germline V gene data show CDR1 as LGHDT and CDR2 as YNNKEL (reference sequence). V lost 3 bases and J 3 bases, leaving 11 bases between the germline ends. CDR3 length equals 14 residues. The CDR3 coding sequence is TGTGCCAGCAGCCAGGGGGGTTGGGACACTGAAGCTTTCTTT. Its translation: CASSQGGWDTEAFF.

The V and J genes are TRBV11-2 and TRBJ2-7; 7 bases are shared with TRBD2. The germline V gene encodes CDR1 SGHAT and CDR2 FQNNGV. V gave up 3 bases and J gave up 0 bases; unmatched junction bases: 5. The CDR3 extends over 15 amino acids. CDR3 nucleotides: TGTGCCAGCAGCTTCGGCGGGAGAGCCTCCTACGAGCAGTACTTC. Translating gives CASSFGGRASYEQYF. The variable domain in full, with the rest retrieved from reference TRBV11-2 and TRBJ2-7, is EAGVAQSPRYKIIEKRQSVAFWCNPISGHATLYWYQQILGQGPKLLIQFQNNGVVDDSQLPKDRFSAERLKGVDSTLKIQPAKLEDSAVYLCASSFGGRASYEQYFGPGTRLTVT.

The J gene is TRBJ2-7, the V gene TRBV10-3, with a tentative D call TRBD1 (5 bases). V was cut by 7 bases and J by 0 bases, with 10 bases left in between. The CDR3 is 13 amino acids. Germline CDR1 reads ENHRY; CDR2 reads SYGVKD. The CDR3, as DNA: TGTGCCATCATGGGGCAGAGCTCCTACGAGCAGTACTTC. Amino acids: CAIMGQSSYEQYF.

The V and J genes are TRBV18 and TRBJ2-6, with 8 bases fitting TRBD1. Trimming at V came to 2 bases and at J to 1 base, leaving 4 bases not matched to a gene. This CDR3 region has 17 residues. The germline V gene has CDR1 KGHSH and CDR2 LQKENI. CDR3 amino acids: CASSPFQGASGANVLTF. The CDR3 region has the DNA TGTGCCAGCTCACCATTCCAGGGGGCATCTGGGGCCAACGTCCTGACTTTC.

A remark on this clone: Other DNA sequences of this sample code for an identical CDR3. The V call is TRBV5-1, the J call TRBJ1-1; D ambiguous. CDR1 and CDR2 from the germline V gene are SGHRS and YFSETQ. Trimming shortened V by 0 bases and J by 4 bases, and 7 bases separated the two germline ends. This CDR3 region has 13 residues. In DNA, the CDR3 is TGCGCCAGCAGCTTGGGAGGGAGCACTGAAGCTTTCTTT. Its translation: CASSLGGSTEAFF.

The chain recombines TRBV11-2 with TRBJ2-1, with 8 bases identical to TRBD2. Per the germline V gene, CDR1 is SGHAT and CDR2 is FQNNGV. The CDR3 runs to 18 residues. V lost 3 bases, J lost 5 bases, and 15 bases stayed unmatched. CDR3 nucleotide sequence: TGTGCCAGCAGCTTCCCCTCGGGGGGGTTGAGGTCCGACAATGAGCAGTTCTTC. Residues: CASSFPSGGLRSDNEQFF.

CDR3 in DNA: TGTGCCATCAGTGAAGTCGGTTTGGATCAGCCCCAGCATTTT. Translated: CAISEVGLDQPQHF. The chain couples TRBV10-3 to TRBJ1-5; D is ambiguous. Looked up from germline, CDR1 is ENHRY and CDR2 is SYGVKD. With 3 bases removed from V and 5 bases from J, the gap between germline ends came to 11 bases. The CDR3 loop spans 14 amino acids.

Concerning this clone itself: A read error may produce the germline difference seen at one junction end. This sequence joins TRBV11-2 and TRBJ2-7; 15 bases map to TRBD2. CDR1 and CDR2 from the germline V gene are SGHAT and FQNNGV. The CDR3 is 12 amino acids. CDR3 DNA sequence: TGTGCCAGCAGCTACGGGACTAGCGGGGGGATGTTC. Translation: CASSYGTSGGMF. Looking up the rest from reference TRBV11-2 and TRBJ2-7 gives the full variable domain: EAGVAQSPRYKIIEKRQSVAFWCNPISGHATLYWYQQILGQGPKLLIQFQNNGVVDDSQLPKDRFSAERLKGVDSTLKIQPAKLEDSAVYLCASSYGTSGGMFGPGTRLTVT.

The J gene is TRBJ1-1, the V gene TRBV11-3; unclear D gene. The CDR3 has 13 residues. V gave up 5 bases and J gave up 0 bases, with 7 bases separating them. Germline V gene lookup returns CDR1 SGHNT and CDR2 YENEEA. In DNA form, the CDR3 reads TGTGCCAGCAGCCCGACTGTGAACACTGAAGCTTTCTTT. Its translation is CASSPTVNTEAFF.

The chain carries TRBV6-6 and TRBJ1-1, with unresolved D. Per the germline V gene, CDR1 is MNHNY and CDR2 is SVGAGI (reference sequence). Trimming removed 9 bases at V and 3 bases at J, with 20 bases between. There are 15 residues in the CDR3. CDR3 in amino acids: CASHFGGPEDTEAFF. CDR3 DNA: TGTGCCAGTCACTTTGGAGGGCCAGAGGACACTGAAGCTTTCTTT.

The chain employs TRBV3-1 (or the pseudogene TRBV3-2) and TRBJ2-1; the D gene is possibly TRBD2 (6 bases). The CDR3 is made up of 16 amino acids. Germline loops: CDR1 LGHDT, CDR2 YNNKEL (reference sequence). V was pared by 3 bases and J by 5 bases, with 17 bases between. The CDR3 bases are TGTGCCAGCAGCCACGATTGGAGCGGGTATCACAATGAGCAGTTCTTC. It is translated as CASSHDWSGYHNEQFF.

This clone was seen only a few times. The DNA of the CDR3 is TGTGCCAGCAGTGAAGCGGACAGCTCCTACGAGCAGTACTTC. Its protein is CASSEADSSYEQYF. The chain recombines TRBV6-1 with TRBJ2-7; TRBD1 might be the D (6 bases). The CDR3 is made up of 14 amino acids. V was clipped by 0 bases and J by 0 bases, with 6 bases between them. Germline V CDR1 and CDR2: MNHNS, SASEGT.

The V call is TRBV4-1, the J call TRBJ1-1, with 9 bases matching TRBD1. V was clipped by 3 bases and J by 4 bases; unmatched bases: 6. The CDR3 has 15 residues. From germline, CDR1 is MGHRA and CDR2 YSYEKL. In nucleotides, the CDR3 is TGCGCCAGCAGCCAGACCGGGACAGGGCGCACTGAAGCTTTCTTT. It yields the protein CASSQTGTGRTEAFF.

V usage is TRBV5-1 and J usage is TRBJ2-1; 13 bases agree with TRBD2. Per the germline V gene, CDR1 is SGHRS and CDR2 is YFSETQ. The V segment lost 6 bases and the J segment 8 bases; nucleotides outside the gene matches: 5. The CDR3 runs to 14 residues. The chain's CDR3 is CASTEGLAGYEQFF. CDR3 in DNA: TGCGCCAGCACCGAGGGACTAGCGGGATATGAGCAGTTCTTC.

The chain recombines TRBV11-2 with TRBJ1-5, with 9 positions matching TRBD1. The CDR3 runs to 15 residues. Germline CDR1 is SGHAT and CDR2 is FQNNGV. The V segment lost 4 bases and the J segment 6 bases; nucleotides outside the gene matches: 7. The CDR3 spells CASSWTGAIGQPQHF. CDR3 DNA: TGTGCCAGCAGCTGGACAGGGGCAATAGGTCAGCCCCAGCATTTT.

V gene TRBV21-1 combines with J gene TRBJ2-3; the table names TRBD1, a call not compared with the DNA. TRBV21-1 represents a pseudogene. The CDR3 loop spans 16 amino acids. The CDR3: CASRKIPGQGTDTQYF. CDR3 nucleotide sequence: TGTGCCAGCAGAAAAATTCCGGGACAGGGAACAGATACGCAGTATTTT.

This clone appeared once. The rearrangement joins TRBV6-2 or TRBV6-3 to TRBJ2-7, with 7 positions matching TRBD2. This CDR3 region has 14 residues. CDR1 is MNHEY, CDR2 SVGEGT, per germline. Losses at the gene ends were 5 bases for V and 3 bases for J; bases not matched to a gene: 7. Written as DNA, the CDR3 is TGTGCCAGCAGTCTGGGGGGGACTTTCTACGAGCAGTACTTC. It translates to CASSLGGTFYEQYF.

The CDR3 DNA follows: TGTGCCAGCAGCTCTAGCGGGGGGGCCGCTGAGCAGTTCTTC. Translated, it gives CASSSSGGAAEQFF. The V and J genes are TRBV11-3 and TRBJ2-1; 12 nucleotides align to TRBD2. Germline CDR1 is SGHNT and CDR2 is YENEEA. The CDR3 contains 14 residues. Trimming cost V 4 bases and J 9 bases; bases outside gene matches: 4.

This clone was observed a handful of times. Other nucleotide sequences from this sample produce the same CDR3. V and J are TRBV7-2 and TRBJ1-5; D might be TRBD1 (6 bases). Germline CDR1 and CDR2: SGHTA and FQGNSA. Trimming pared 3 bases from V and 0 bases from J, leaving 9 bases between. The CDR3 has 15 amino acids. CDR3 bases: TGTGCCAGCAGCTTTACAGGGTATAGCAATCAGCCCCAGCATTTT. The encoded protein is CASSFTGYSNQPQHF. The whole variable domain, filled in from reference TRBV7-2 and TRBJ1-5, reads GAGVSQSPSNKVTEKGKDVELRCDPISGHTALYWYRQSLGQGLEFLIYFQGNSAPDKSGLPSDRFSAERTGGSVSTLTIQRTQQEDSAVYLCASSFTGYSNQPQHFGDGTRLSIL.